Listed below are T cell receptor beta chains from one sample, sequenced in a study of blood T cell repertoires in COVID-19. Method: immunoSEQ multiplex PCR; TCRdb's copy keeps in-frame clones and lacks some. The data show nearly 35,000 clones, over 90% seen once. The sample consisted of peripheral blood. These receptors were collected from a human donor in a cohort sampled during active COVID-19. Each CDR3 is given with its conserved first and last residue. A D gene is named only where the DNA matches it firmly. Size is stated for part of the rows, as once, few or many counts, or as a class when the clone is expanded.

cdr3_nt | cdr3_aa | clone_size | j_call | cdr3_length | v_call | d_call
TGTGCCAGCAGCTTAGTCGATCAGCCCCAGCATTTT | CASSLVDQPQHF | - | TRBJ1-5 | 12 | TRBV7-9 | -
TGTGCCAGCAGCCTTCTTCGGGGGGGGACTAATGAAAAACTGTTTTTT | CASSLLRGGTNEKLFF | - | TRBJ1-4 | 16 | TRBV7-8 | -
TGTGCCAGCAGTTCCCGGCGGGAGACAGAGACCCAGTACTTC | CASSSRRETETQYF | - | TRBJ2-5 | 14 | TRBV6-5 | TRBD2
TGCGCCAGCAGCTTTCTACTAGCGGGGGGATCAAGCTCCTACAATGAGCAGTTCTTC | CASSFLLAGGSSSYNEQFF | - | TRBJ2-1 | 19 | TRBV5-1 | TRBD2
TGTGCCAGCAGCGTACGACTAGCGGGGTACAATGAGCAGTTCTTC | CASSVRLAGYNEQFF | once | TRBJ2-1 | 15 | TRBV9 | TRBD2
TGTGCCAGCATACGGGCGGAGGAGAGACAGGGTTTGTACGAGCAGTACTTC | CASIRAEERQGLYEQYF | - | TRBJ2-7 | 17 | TRBV2 | TRBD1
TGTGCCAGCAGCTTATTTACAGGGAGAACTGAAGCTTTCTTT | CASSLFTGRTEAFF | - | TRBJ1-1 | 14 | TRBV7-9 | -
TGTGCCAGCAGCGTAGGGACAGGGGCCTACGAGCAGTACTTC | CASSVGTGAYEQYF | - | TRBJ2-7 | 14 | TRBV9 | TRBD1
TGTGCCAGCAGCCCAGGGGGTAGATGGCAGTACTTC | CASSPGGRWQYF | once | TRBJ2-4 | 12 | TRBV7-9 | TRBD1
TGTGCCAGCAGCTTTGCGGGTATTGGGCACAATGAGCAGTTCTTC | CASSFAGIGHNEQFF | - | TRBJ2-1 | 15 | TRBV11-1 | -
TGTGCCAGCAGACCCGCGACAGGGAACGGCTACACCTTC | CASRPATGNGYTF | - | TRBJ1-2 | 13 | TRBV6-5 | TRBD1
TGTGCCAGCAGCTTAGTTAGACAGGGGGCGAATCAGCCCCAGCATTTT | CASSLVRQGANQPQHF | - | TRBJ1-5 | 16 | TRBV7-9 | TRBD1
TGTGCCAGCAGCTTGGCCCCGGGATCCGGCACCGGGGAGCTGTTTTTT | CASSLAPGSGTGELFF | - | TRBJ2-2 | 16 | TRBV5-4 | -
TGTGCCAGTAGTATAACGACCGGCGGGGGGTTCGTCAATTCACCCCTCCACTTT | CASSITTGGGFVNSPLHF | - | TRBJ1-6 | 18 | TRBV19 | -
TGTGCCAGCAGCTTAGTAAGAAGCCGCGTGAGGACTGAAGCTTTCTTT | CASSLVRSRVRTEAFF | - | TRBJ1-1 | 16 | TRBV7-2 | -
TGTGCCAGCAGCCAATTAACAGGGGTTGGCTACACCTTC | CASSQLTGVGYTF | - | TRBJ1-2 | 13 | TRBV3-1/TRBV3-2 | TRBD1
TGTGCCAGCCGAGGAGATCTGGGTTCACCCCTCCACTTT | CASRGDLGSPLHF | - | TRBJ1-6 | 13 | TRBV6-4 | -
TGTGCTAGTGGTTTAACGGCGGGCACTGAAGCTTTCTTT | CASGLTAGTEAFF | - | TRBJ1-1 | 13 | TRBV12-5 | -
TGTGCCATCAGTGAGAGAGGCAGCTCCTACGAGCAGTACTTC | CAISERGSSYEQYF | - | TRBJ2-7 | 14 | TRBV10-3 | -
TGTGCCAGCAGTGAATTGACAGGGGGGAATCAGCCCCAGCATTTT | CASSELTGGNQPQHF | - | TRBJ1-5 | 15 | TRBV25-1 | TRBD1
TGTGCCAGCAGTACGGGACTAGCGTCCACCGGGGAGCTGTTTTTT | CASSTGLASTGELFF | once | TRBJ2-2 | 15 | TRBV5-4 | TRBD2
TGTGCCAGTAGTAGCGGGAGACTCGACAGTCACACTGAAGCTTTCTTT | CASSSGRLDSHTEAFF | - | TRBJ1-1 | 16 | TRBV19 | -
TGTGCCAGCAGCTTAGGGGCCGGGACAGGGTCCTTGCAAGAGACCCAGTACTTC | CASSLGAGTGSLQETQYF | - | TRBJ2-5 | 18 | TRBV7-8 | TRBD1
TGTGCCAGCAGCAGGACTAGCGGGGGGTACGAGCAGTACTTC | CASSRTSGGYEQYF | once | TRBJ2-7 | 14 | TRBV6-5 | TRBD2
TGTGCCAGCAGTTTGTGGAGCGGGAGGTTTTTTGGTGAGCAGTTCTTC | CASSLWSGRFFGEQFF | - | TRBJ2-1 | 16 | TRBV27 | TRBD2
TGCGCCAGCAGCTTGGACACAGTCAACACCGGGGAGCTGTTTTTT | CASSLDTVNTGELFF | - | TRBJ2-2 | 15 | TRBV5-1 | -
TGTGCCAGTAGTTACAGGGTAAACTCGAATGGCTACACCTTC | CASSYRVNSNGYTF | - | TRBJ1-2 | 14 | TRBV19 | -
TGTGCCAGCACCCACTCGGGTACCGGGGAGCTGTTTTTT | CASTHSGTGELFF | - | TRBJ2-2 | 13 | TRBV6-6 | -
TGCAGCGTTGGGACAGGGCGGGTACGAAGGAATACTGAAGCTTTCTTT | CSVGTGRVRRNTEAFF | - | TRBJ1-1 | 16 | TRBV29-1 | TRBD1
TGTGCCAGCAGCCGTTTTACTCTCCACAGGGCTCGATATCAGCCCCAGCATTTT | CASSRFTLHRARYQPQHF | - | TRBJ1-5 | 18 | TRBV7-9 | -
TGTGCCAGCAGCTCCTACGGGAGTATCGGCACCGGGGAGCTGTTTTTT | CASSSYGSIGTGELFF | - | TRBJ2-2 | 16 | TRBV7-9 | -
TGTGCCATCAGGGAGGACAGTGGTAATGAAAAACTGTTTTTT | CAIREDSGNEKLFF | - | TRBJ1-4 | 14 | TRBV10-3 | -
TGTGCCAGCACCCTACGTGGGAGAAGCACTGAAGCTTTCTTT | CASTLRGRSTEAFF | - | TRBJ1-1 | 14 | TRBV5-6 | -
TGTGCCAGCAGCGCGACAGGGGAATCCCAGCATTTT | CASSATGESQHF | - | TRBJ1-5 | 12 | TRBV5-6 | TRBD1
TGCGCCAGCAGCTCCCCGGAGGGGGCGGGAGAGACCCAGTACTTC | CASSSPEGAGETQYF | - | TRBJ2-5 | 15 | TRBV5-1 | -
TGTGCCAGCAGCGCCCTTACAGCCCTCCAAGAGACCCAGTACTTC | CASSALTALQETQYF | - | TRBJ2-5 | 15 | TRBV7-2 | -
TGTGCCAGCAGCCTCCTCGAGGGCATTAACTCCTACGAGCAGTACTTC | CASSLLEGINSYEQYF | - | TRBJ2-7 | 16 | TRBV11-2 | -
TGTGCCAGCAGCCGCGACAGCTACAATGAGCAGTTCTTC | CASSRDSYNEQFF | - | TRBJ2-1 | 13 | TRBV5-6 | -
TGTGCCAGCTCACTCGGGACAGCTCCGGACGAGCAGTACTTC | CASSLGTAPDEQYF | - | TRBJ2-7 | 14 | TRBV18 | TRBD1
TGTGCCAGCAGCTTAGTCCGGACTAGCGGGGGGATCTCCTACAATGAGCAGTTCTTC | CASSLVRTSGGISYNEQFF | - | TRBJ2-1 | 19 | TRBV11-2 | TRBD2
TGTGCCAGCAGTTTAGTGAGGCAAGAGACCCAGTACTTC | CASSLVRQETQYF | - | TRBJ2-5 | 13 | TRBV12-3/TRBV12-4 | -
TGCGCCAGCAGCTTTGCCGGGACAGGGGAGGTAGGAGAGACCCAGTACTTC | CASSFAGTGEVGETQYF | - | TRBJ2-5 | 17 | TRBV5-1 | TRBD1
TGTGCCAGCAGCGGGACAGGGAACCACGAGCAGTACTTC | CASSGTGNHEQYF | - | TRBJ2-7 | 13 | TRBV2 | TRBD1
TGTGCCAGCAGCCCATGGACTAGCGGGGGGGCTGTGAATGAGCAGTTCTTC | CASSPWTSGGAVNEQFF | - | TRBJ2-1 | 17 | TRBV11-2 | TRBD2
TGTGCCACCAGCAAAGGACAGGGTGGTAATGAAAAACTGTTTTTT | CATSKGQGGNEKLFF | - | TRBJ1-4 | 15 | TRBV15 | TRBD1
TGCGCCAGCAGTGAACAAGGGGGCCCCCTCAGGAACACTGAAGCTTTCTTT | CASSEQGGPLRNTEAFF | - | TRBJ1-1 | 17 | TRBV10-2 | TRBD1
TGTGCCAGCTCACCTCAGGAACACCACTATGGCTACACCTTC | CASSPQEHHYGYTF | - | TRBJ1-2 | 14 | TRBV18 | -
TGTGCCAGCAGCCATAGGCAGGGTAAGGGCACAGATACGCAGTATTTT | CASSHRQGKGTDTQYF | - | TRBJ2-3 | 16 | TRBV14 | -
TGTGCCAGTCTTTCCTGGACTAGCGGGAGGAGGAACACCGGGGAGCTGTTTTTT | CASLSWTSGRRNTGELFF | few | TRBJ2-2 | 18 | TRBV27 | TRBD2
TGTGCCAGTAGTATAAGATCCGGGAACACCGGGGAGCTGTTTTTT | CASSIRSGNTGELFF | once | TRBJ2-2 | 15 | TRBV19 | -
TGTGCCAGGGCGGGACTAGCGGGAGCCAAAAACATTCAGTACTTC | CARAGLAGAKNIQYF | - | TRBJ2-4 | 15 | TRBV2 | TRBD2
TGCGCCAGCAGCCAAGATACACAGGGAAATAACTATGGCTACACCTTC | CASSQDTQGNNYGYTF | - | TRBJ1-2 | 16 | TRBV4-1 | -
TGCGCCAGCAGCTTGGTGGTAGCGGGAGGGATACAAGAGACCCAGTACTTC | CASSLVVAGGIQETQYF | - | TRBJ2-5 | 17 | TRBV5-1 | TRBD2
TGTGCCAGCAGCGTAGCAGGGACAGAAACCGGGGAGCTGTTTTTT | CASSVAGTETGELFF | - | TRBJ2-2 | 15 | TRBV9 | TRBD1
TGTGCGGAGGGGAGCGCGGCTATCTACAATGAGCAGTTCTTC | CAEGSAAIYNEQFF | - | TRBJ2-1 | 14 | TRBV11-2 | -
TGTGCCAGCAGCCTATCACTACCCCGGGACAGTAACACTGAAGCTTTCTTT | CASSLSLPRDSNTEAFF | - | TRBJ1-1 | 17 | TRBV3-1/TRBV3-2 | TRBD1